This T cell receptor (beta chain) was sequenced during a study of shared clonotypes between healthy human individuals. The donors, all of them Caucasian adults, lived in Nashville, Tennessee. This clone has just one count. The table came from immunoSEQ multiplex PCR; TCRdb's copy has only in-frame clones and leaves some out. This table has about 560,000 clones, 70% to 80% appearing once. The TCR comes from a woman in her thirties or forties in good health. Some clones in this sample may be carry-over from other donors' samples. The specimen sequenced was PBMCs.

Written as DNA, the CDR3 is TGTGCCAGCAGCTTAGGAGGCGGGAGAGCTTACAATGAGCAGTTCTTC. Its translation: CASSLGGGRAYNEQFF. V usage is TRBV7-8 and J usage is TRBJ2-1; 7 bases agree with TRBD2. The V gene end was trimmed by 1 base and the J gene end by 4 bases; junction bases not matched to a gene: 7. CDR3 length equals 16 residues. The V gene's germline CDR1 is SGHVS and CDR2 FQNEAQ. Together with reference TRBV7-8 and TRBJ2-1, the CDR3 gives the full variable domain: GAGVSQSPRYKVAKRGQDVALRCDPISGHVSLFWYQQALGQGPEFLTYFQNEAQLDKSGLPSDRFFAERPEGSVSTLKIQRTQQEDSAVYLCASSLGGGRAYNEQFFGPGTRLTVL.